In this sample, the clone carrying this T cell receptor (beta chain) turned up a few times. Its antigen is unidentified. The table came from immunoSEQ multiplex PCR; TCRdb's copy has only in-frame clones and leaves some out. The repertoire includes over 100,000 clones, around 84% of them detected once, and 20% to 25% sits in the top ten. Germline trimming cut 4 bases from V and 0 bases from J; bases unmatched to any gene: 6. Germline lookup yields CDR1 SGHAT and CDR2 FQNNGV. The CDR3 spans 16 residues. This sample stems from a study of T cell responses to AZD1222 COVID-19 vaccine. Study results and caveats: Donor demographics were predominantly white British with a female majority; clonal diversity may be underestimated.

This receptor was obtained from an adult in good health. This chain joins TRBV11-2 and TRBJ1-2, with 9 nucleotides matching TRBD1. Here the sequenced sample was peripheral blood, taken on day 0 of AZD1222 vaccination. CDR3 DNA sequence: TGTGCCAGCAGCTCAACAGGGGGCAGGGCTAACTATGGCTACACCTTC. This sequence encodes CASSSTGGRANYGYTF. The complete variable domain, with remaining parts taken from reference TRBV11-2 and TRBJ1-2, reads EAGVAQSPRYKIIEKRQSVAFWCNPISGHATLYWYQQILGQGPKLLIQFQNNGVVDDSQLPKDRFSAERLKGVDSTLKIQPAKLEDSAVYLCASSSTGGRANYGYTFGSGTRLTVV.